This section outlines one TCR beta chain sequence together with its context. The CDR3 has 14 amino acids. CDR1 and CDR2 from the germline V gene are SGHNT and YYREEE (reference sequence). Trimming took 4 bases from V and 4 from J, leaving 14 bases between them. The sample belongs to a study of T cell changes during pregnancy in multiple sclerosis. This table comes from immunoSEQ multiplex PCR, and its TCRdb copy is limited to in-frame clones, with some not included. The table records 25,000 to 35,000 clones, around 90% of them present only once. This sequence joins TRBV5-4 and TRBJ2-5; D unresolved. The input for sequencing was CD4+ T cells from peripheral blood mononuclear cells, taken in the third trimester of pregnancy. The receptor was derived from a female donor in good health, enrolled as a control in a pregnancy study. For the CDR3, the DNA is TGTGCCAGCAGCCTCCCCGGGTGGGTAGAGACCCAGTACTTC. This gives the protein CASSLPGWVETQYF.